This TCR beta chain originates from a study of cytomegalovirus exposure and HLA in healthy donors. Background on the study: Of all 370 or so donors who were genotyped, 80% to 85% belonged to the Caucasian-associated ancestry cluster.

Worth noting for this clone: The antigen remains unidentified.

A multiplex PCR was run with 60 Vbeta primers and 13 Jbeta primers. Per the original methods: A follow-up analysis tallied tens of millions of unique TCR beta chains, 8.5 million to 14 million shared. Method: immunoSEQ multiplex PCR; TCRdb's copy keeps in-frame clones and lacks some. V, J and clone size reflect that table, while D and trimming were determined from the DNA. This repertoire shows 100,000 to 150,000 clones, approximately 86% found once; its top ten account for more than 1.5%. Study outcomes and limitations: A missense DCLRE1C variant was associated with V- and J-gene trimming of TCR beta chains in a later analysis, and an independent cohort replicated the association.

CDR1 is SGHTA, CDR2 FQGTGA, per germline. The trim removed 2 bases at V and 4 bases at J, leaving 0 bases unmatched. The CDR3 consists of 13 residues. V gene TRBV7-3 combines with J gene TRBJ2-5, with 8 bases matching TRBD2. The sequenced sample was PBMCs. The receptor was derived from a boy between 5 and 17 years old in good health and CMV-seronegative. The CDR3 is CASSLGTRETQYF. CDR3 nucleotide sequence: TGTGCCAGCAGCTTAGGGACTAGAGAGACCCAGTACTTC.